This T cell receptor beta chain was retrieved from a study of cytomegalovirus exposure and HLA in healthy donors. Findings and caveats of the study: Under in vitro conditions, three CMV-associated chains were confirmed as specific for CMV antigens.

PCR primers comprised 60 Vbeta and 13 Jbeta primers. Assay: immunoSEQ multiplex PCR; the TCRdb copy retains only in-frame clones and omits some. Counted here are fewer than 250,000 clones, about 81% occurring once; the ten biggest clones make up about 4.4%. Remarks on this clone: Its antigen is unidentified.

Looked up from germline, CDR1 is SGHTA and CDR2 is FQGNSA. The CDR3 loop spans 16 amino acids. V dropped 0 bases and J dropped 4; count of bases not matched to a gene: 6. Sequencing was carried out using PBMCs. The TCR sequence derives from a man under 40 in good health and CMV-seropositive. J is TRBJ1-3 and V is TRBV7-2, with 7 bases that match TRBD1. The CDR3 region has the DNA TGTGCCAGCAGCTTAGCGCAGGGGGGAATCGGAAACACCATATATTTT. It yields the protein CASSLAQGGIGNTIYF.